The TCR beta chain under discussion was sequenced for a study of early T cells in non-severe SARS-CoV-2 infection. TCRdb re-called the 5' RACE reads with MiXCR, one entry per CDR3 protein. Altogether around 77,000 distinct CDR3 sequences are present, about 9.5% being singletons, with the ten largest covering less than 10%. The germline V gene has CDR1 ENHRY and CDR2 SYGVKD. The CDR3 runs to 13 residues. V shed 0 bases and J shed 5 bases, with 8 bases lying between them. The V gene is TRBV10-3, the J gene TRBJ2-7; tentative D call: TRBD2 (5 bases). Here the sequenced sample was whole blood, taken at baseline. The TCR originated in an adult who was a healthcare worker with PCR-confirmed SARS-CoV-2 infection or an uninfected control (not recorded which). The CDR3 DNA reads as TGTGCCATCAGTGAGTCGGCGGAGGACGAGCAGTACTTC. Amino acid sequence: CAISESAEDEQYF.